Listed below are T cell receptor beta chains from one sample, sequenced in a study of cytomegalovirus exposure and HLA in healthy donors. TCRdb keeps only in-frame clones here, not all; method: immunoSEQ multiplex PCR. The data hold 140,000 to 150,000 clones, with about 76% observed a single time. The sequencing sample was made of PBMCs. The origin of the receptors is a male donor in good health and CMV-seronegative. The CDR3 runs from the conserved cysteine through the conserved F or W. Fields, in order: clone size, J gene, D gene, V gene, CDR3 DNA, CDR3 protein. D genes are given only for firm matches. Size tells how often a clone was seen (once, few, many) or the class of an expanded clone, and some rows leave it out.

abundance: once; j_gene: TRBJ1-3; d_gene: -; v_gene: TRBV7-2; CDR3nt: TGTGCCAGCAGCTTAGCAGGACACCTCGGAAACACCATATATTTT; CDR3aa: CASSLAGHLGNTIYF
abundance: -; j_gene: TRBJ1-1; d_gene: TRBD1; v_gene: TRBV14; CDR3nt: TGTGCCAGCAGCCAAGAACGGGACAGACCGAACACTGAAGCTTTCTTT; CDR3aa: CASSQERDRPNTEAFF
abundance: few; j_gene: TRBJ2-1; d_gene: -; v_gene: TRBV9; CDR3nt: TGTGCCAGCAGCGTAGTGGAGCGAAGTGAGCAGTTCTTC; CDR3aa: CASSVVERSEQFF
abundance: -; j_gene: TRBJ2-5; d_gene: TRBD1; v_gene: TRBV6-1; CDR3nt: TGTGCCAGCAGTGGCTCGATCGGACAGGGGAATAACCAAGAGACCCAGTACTTC; CDR3aa: CASSGSIGQGNNQETQYF
abundance: -; j_gene: TRBJ2-5; d_gene: -; v_gene: TRBV29-1; CDR3nt: TGCAGCGTTGCCCGGGGGACCCAAGAGACCCAGTACTTC; CDR3aa: CSVARGTQETQYF
abundance: -; j_gene: TRBJ2-2; d_gene: TRBD1; v_gene: TRBV19; CDR3nt: TGTGCCACCGGGACAGGGGGGCGCACCGGGGAGCTGTTTTTT; CDR3aa: CATGTGGRTGELFF
abundance: -; j_gene: TRBJ1-1; d_gene: -; v_gene: TRBV4-2; CDR3nt: TGTGCCAGCAGCCGAGGCGCAAACACAGGGCAGTCTGAAGCTTTCTTT; CDR3aa: CASSRGANTGQSEAFF
abundance: once; j_gene: TRBJ2-3; d_gene: TRBD2; v_gene: TRBV7-9; CDR3nt: TGTTCCAGCAGCTTAGTGAGCGGGGGCCCGGCAGATACGCAGTATTTT; CDR3aa: CSSSLVSGGPADTQYF
abundance: -; j_gene: TRBJ1-6; d_gene: -; v_gene: TRBV6-5; CDR3nt: TGTGCCAGCAGTTACTCGCGGCAAACCTTAAATTCACCCCTCCACTTT; CDR3aa: CASSYSRQTLNSPLHF
abundance: -; j_gene: TRBJ1-5; d_gene: TRBD1; v_gene: TRBV4-3; CDR3nt: TGCGCCAGCAGCCAAGATATACAGGGGCAAAATCAGCCCCAGCATTTT; CDR3aa: CASSQDIQGQNQPQHF
abundance: -; j_gene: TRBJ2-7; d_gene: TRBD2; v_gene: TRBV29-1; CDR3nt: TGCAGCGTCCCTGGGAGGGGAGGCGAGCAGTACTTC; CDR3aa: CSVPGRGGEQYF
abundance: -; j_gene: TRBJ1-5; d_gene: TRBD1; v_gene: TRBV4-2; CDR3nt: TGTGCCAGCAGCCAAGCAGGGGGCAGGGAGCCCCAGCATTTT; CDR3aa: CASSQAGGREPQHF
abundance: -; j_gene: TRBJ2-5; d_gene: TRBD2; v_gene: TRBV5-1; CDR3nt: TGCGCCAGCAGCCGGGGGGGGGCCCAAGAGACCCAGTACTTC; CDR3aa: CASSRGGAQETQYF
abundance: -; j_gene: TRBJ2-7; d_gene: TRBD2; v_gene: TRBV5-6; CDR3nt: TGTGCCAGCAGTTCCGGGACTAGCGGCTACGAGCAGTACTTC; CDR3aa: CASSSGTSGYEQYF
abundance: -; j_gene: TRBJ1-2; d_gene: -; v_gene: TRBV21-1; CDR3nt: TGTGCCAGCCCTGACAGCTATGGCTACACCTTC; CDR3aa: CASPDSYGYTF
abundance: few; j_gene: TRBJ2-3; d_gene: TRBD2; v_gene: TRBV10-2; CDR3nt: TGCGCCACCGGGGGCGGTGAGGGACTAGCGCCGAGGGGCACAGATACGCAGTATTTT; CDR3aa: CATGGGEGLAPRGTDTQYF
abundance: few; j_gene: TRBJ2-1; d_gene: TRBD1; v_gene: TRBV30; CDR3nt: TGTGCCTGGATCAGGGGGCAATTTCCCTACAATGAGCAGTTCTTC; CDR3aa: CAWIRGQFPYNEQFF
abundance: -; j_gene: TRBJ2-3; d_gene: -; v_gene: TRBV19; CDR3nt: TGTGCCAGTAGTACCCCCCCCGGGGGGCCAGTAGATACGCAGTATTTT; CDR3aa: CASSTPPGGPVDTQYF
abundance: once; j_gene: TRBJ2-7; d_gene: -; v_gene: TRBV4-1; CDR3nt: TGCGCCAGCAGCCAAGTCACTGGGGCAAGCTCCTACGAGCAGTACTTC; CDR3aa: CASSQVTGASSYEQYF
abundance: -; j_gene: TRBJ1-4; d_gene: -; v_gene: TRBV7-2; CDR3nt: TGTGCCAGCACGGAAGCTAGTGAAAAACTGTTTTTT; CDR3aa: CASTEASEKLFF
abundance: -; j_gene: TRBJ2-7; d_gene: -; v_gene: TRBV10-1; CDR3nt: TGCGCCAGCAGTGAAGGGGGTGCGGACTCCTACGAGCAGTACTTC; CDR3aa: CASSEGGADSYEQYF
abundance: once; j_gene: TRBJ2-7; d_gene: -; v_gene: TRBV7-2; CDR3nt: TGTGCCAGCAGCTTAGCGAGGGAAACCTACGAGCAGTACTTC; CDR3aa: CASSLARETYEQYF
abundance: -; j_gene: TRBJ2-3; d_gene: -; v_gene: TRBV19; CDR3nt: TGTGCCAGTAGTGGTAGAGATACGCAGTATTTT; CDR3aa: CASSGRDTQYF
abundance: -; j_gene: TRBJ2-4; d_gene: TRBD2; v_gene: TRBV7-9; CDR3nt: TGTTCCAGCAGCTTAGCGAGGGCTAGCGGGGTTCAAAACATTCAGTACTTC; CDR3aa: CSSSLARASGVQNIQYF
abundance: -; j_gene: TRBJ2-5; d_gene: TRBD2; v_gene: TRBV27; CDR3nt: TGTGCCAGCAGTTTATACCTAGCGGGGGGTAGGGAGACCCAGTACTTC; CDR3aa: CASSLYLAGGRETQYF